The rows below give T cell receptor beta chains drawn from one sample of a study of blood T cell repertoires in COVID-19. The repertoire was sequenced with immunoSEQ multiplex PCR; TCRdb's copy has only in-frame clones and lacks some. Here the sample spans under 130,000 clones, 69% being singletons. The sample was peripheral blood. These TCRs come from a man older than 75 with acute or convalescent COVID-19. Each CDR3 is given with its conserved first and last residue. The D gene is left open where the match is weak. Rows give clone size only sometimes, using once, few, many, or a class for an expanded clone.

CDR3 length,clone size,J gene,D gene,V gene,CDR3 protein,CDR3 DNA
16,NA,TRBJ2-6,NA,TRBV5-5,CASSPLRGAGANVLTF,TGTGCCAGCAGCCCCCTCAGGGGAGCTGGGGCCAACGTCCTGACTTTC
14,few,TRBJ1-2,NA,TRBV5-1,CASSLSGLNYGYTF,TGCGCCAGCAGCTTATCGGGGTTAAACTATGGCTACACCTTC
15,NA,TRBJ2-5,NA,TRBV4-3,CASSQGTGKAETQYF,TGCGCCAGCAGCCAAGGAACAGGGAAGGCCGAGACCCAGTACTTC
16,NA,TRBJ2-7,TRBD1,TRBV19,CASRAGGRLGSYEQYF,TGTGCCAGTAGGGCAGGGGGCCGCCTTGGGAGCTACGAGCAGTACTTC
13,NA,TRBJ1-4,TRBD1,TRBV6-6,CASSFGQGDKLFF,TGTGCCAGCAGTTTTGGACAGGGGGATAAACTGTTTTTT
14,many,TRBJ1-5,NA,TRBV28,CASRGAGNNQPQHF,TGTGCCAGCAGAGGGGCAGGGAACAATCAGCCCCAGCATTTT
15,NA,TRBJ2-6,NA,TRBV28,CASSLSSSGANVLTF,TGTGCCAGCAGTTTATCCTCCTCTGGGGCCAACGTCCTGACTTTC
19,NA,TRBJ2-1,TRBD2,TRBV3-1/TRBV3-2,CASSQSQASGGPIHNEQFF,TGTGCCAGCAGCCAGAGTCAGGCATCGGGAGGGCCTATCCACAATGAGCAGTTCTTC
14,NA,TRBJ1-1,NA,TRBV14,CASSQIQVIAEAFF,TGTGCCAGCAGCCAGATACAGGTTATAGCTGAAGCTTTCTTT
13,NA,TRBJ2-7,NA,TRBV7-2,CASSPPDYYEQYF,TGTGCCAGCAGCCCCCCTGACTACTACGAGCAGTACTTC
14,NA,TRBJ1-4,TRBD1,TRBV6-2/TRBV6-3,CASSPIGTVEKLFF,TGTGCCAGCAGTCCCATTGGGACAGTGGAAAAACTGTTTTTT
13,NA,TRBJ2-1,TRBD2,TRBV7-7,CASSLRLAGGLFF,TGTGCCAGCAGTCTAAGGCTAGCGGGGGGGTTGTTCTTC
16,NA,TRBJ2-4,TRBD2,TRBV6-6,CASSLGLAGVNNIQYF,TGTGCCAGCAGCCTCGGACTAGCGGGAGTGAATAACATTCAGTACTTC
14,NA,TRBJ2-5,TRBD1,TRBV4-1,CASSPPDRKETQYF,TGCGCCAGCAGCCCCCCGGACAGGAAGGAGACCCAGTACTTC
14,NA,TRBJ2-1,NA,TRBV28,CASSRQDLYNEQFF,TGTGCCAGCAGCCGACAGGACCTTTACAATGAGCAGTTCTTC
17,few,TRBJ2-1,NA,TRBV4-3,CASSQDPPARRGNEQFF,TGCGCCAGCAGCCAAGACCCGCCAGCCCGGCGGGGCAATGAGCAGTTCTTC
13,NA,TRBJ2-7,NA,TRBV4-3,CASSQEAGHEQYF,TGCGCCAGCAGTCAGGAGGCGGGCCACGAGCAGTACTTC